This entry lists 18 T cell receptor beta chains sequenced from one sample in a study of T cells in narcolepsy. The protocol was immunoSEQ multiplex PCR, while the TCRdb copy is restricted to in-frame clones and leaves out a portion. There are about 33,000 clones in the sample; 90% occur only once, and roughly 1.2% lies in the top ten. Sequencing was performed on CD45RA- memory CD4+ T cells from PBMCs. The receptors derive from a human donor with narcolepsy.

This sequence joins TRBV6-6 and TRBJ2-7; 9 positions match TRBD1. The germline gives CDR1 MNHNY, CDR2 SVGAGI (reference sequence). V lost 5 bases to trimming and J lost 4 bases; unmatched junction nucleotides: 6. The CDR3 runs to 14 residues. Written as DNA, the CDR3 is TGTGCCAGCAGTAAGGACAGGGGAGCGTACGAGCAGTACTTC. This encodes CASSKDRGAYEQYF.

In its sample, this clone was seen a few times. The V gene is TRBV6-5, the J gene TRBJ2-7; TRBD2 aligns across 7 bases. This CDR3 has 15 residues. CDR1 MNHEY and CDR2 SVGAGI come from the germline V gene. After removal of 5 bases from V and 0 bases from J, the junction contained 7 bases not matched to a gene. The DNA of the CDR3 is TGTGCCAGCAGTCGTGGCGCGGGGGTCTCCTACGAGCAGTACTTC. Translation gives CASSRGAGVSYEQYF.

This clone has just a few counts. The chain recombines TRBV10-1 with TRBJ2-2, with 10 bases aligning to TRBD1. Germline loops: CDR1 WNHNN, CDR2 SYGVQD (reference sequence). The CDR3 sequence is 14 residues long. Losses at the gene ends were 4 bases for V and 6 bases for J; bases not matched to a gene: 2. DNA for the CDR3: TGCGCCAGCAGTGGACAGGGGGCCGCCGGGGAGCTGTTTTTT. Translation: CASSGQGAAGELFF.

The chain is built from TRBV5-1 and TRBJ2-2; tentatively, D is TRBD2 (6 bases). Between the trimmed V and J ends, which lost 0 bases and 6 bases, there was a span of 9 bases. From germline, CDR1 is SGHRS and CDR2 YFSETQ. The CDR3 loop spans 14 amino acids. The CDR3 reads CASSLVEGPGELFF. CDR3 DNA sequence: TGCGCCAGCAGCTTGGTGGAGGGACCCGGGGAGCTGTTTTTT.

This chain uses TRBV19 with TRBJ1-2; TRBD1 matches 9 bases. Germline-derived CDR1 and CDR2 are LNHDA and SQIVND (reference sequence). V was clipped by 5 bases and J by 14 bases; unmatched bases: 12. The CDR3 has 13 residues. CDR3 DNA: TGTGCCAGTAGTGAATACAGGGGGCGGGAATGGACCTTC. Protein: CASSEYRGREWTF.

The V and J genes are TRBV28 and TRBJ2-2, with 8 bases identical to TRBD2. CDR1 and CDR2 from the germline V gene are MDHEN and SYDVKM. This CDR3 has 16 residues. After removal of 5 bases from V and 2 bases from J, the junction contained 7 bases not matched to a gene. CDR3 DNA sequence: TGTGCCAGCAGTCCGCCGGGGGGGTTCAACACCGGGGAGCTGTTTTTT. Its protein product is CASSPPGGFNTGELFF.

The chain is built from TRBV5-4 and TRBJ1-3, with 7 bases matching TRBD1. The CDR3 length is 14 residues. Germline CDR1 is SGHNT and CDR2 is YYREEE (reference sequence). J was trimmed by 5 bases and V by 3 bases; bases with no gene match: 5. The CDR3 reads CASSSGQFRNTIYF. CDR3 bases: TGTGCCAGCAGCTCGGGACAGTTTAGAAACACCATATATTTT.

V and J are TRBV7-2 and TRBJ2-1; weak D call: TRBD2 (5 bases). CDR3 length: 14 residues. From germline, CDR1 is SGHTA and CDR2 FQGNSA. V dropped 6 bases and J dropped 5 bases, with 14 bases sitting between them. CDR3: CASRKAGLNNEQFF. The CDR3 nucleotides are TGTGCCAGCAGGAAGGCGGGTCTTAACAATGAGCAGTTCTTC.

The rearrangement uses TRBV28 and TRBJ2-1, with D maybe TRBD1 (6 bases). V was pared by 4 bases and J by 9 bases, with 22 bases between. CDR3 size: 16 residues. Germline-derived CDR1 and CDR2 are MDHEN and SYDVKM. Here the CDR3 DNA reads TGTGCCAGCAGTTCCCCACAGGGTATGGGGCTCGGTGAGCAGTTCTTC. Translation gives CASSSPQGMGLGEQFF. Complete variable domain (other parts from reference TRBV28 and TRBJ2-1): DVKVTQSSRYLVKRTGEKVFLECVQDMDHENMFWYRQDPGLGLRLIYFSYDVKMKEKGDIPEGYSVSREKKERFSLILESASTNQTSMYLCASSSPQGMGLGEQFFGPGTRLTVL.

A single count supports this clone. The CDR3 DNA reads TGTGCCAGCAGTGAAGCACGGGTCCTTAATGAAAAACTGTTTTTT. This translates into CASSEARVLNEKLFF. The rearrangement uses TRBV6-1 and TRBJ1-4; D remains unclear. The CDR3 loop spans 15 amino acids. CDR1 MNHNS and CDR2 SASEGT come from the germline V gene. Trimming removed 0 bases from V and 4 bases from J, with 9 bases in between.

This chain joins TRBV7-2 and TRBJ2-2, with D perhaps TRBD1 (5 bases). V was shortened by 6 bases and J by 5 bases, with 16 bases between the two germline ends. Germline lookup yields CDR1 SGHTA and CDR2 FQGNSA. This CDR3 spans 15 amino acids. The CDR3 spells CASRPHQGYTGELFF. Written as DNA, the CDR3 is TGTGCCAGCAGACCTCATCAGGGATATACCGGGGAGCTGTTTTTT.

This chain uses TRBV7-8 with TRBJ1-5, with D possibly TRBD1 on 5 matching bases. The germline CDR1 and CDR2 sequences are SGHVS and FQNEAQ. The CDR3 extends over 13 amino acids. V was pared by 4 bases and J by 3 bases, with 7 bases between. CDR3 sequence (DNA): TGTGCCAGCAGCTCGGGGCTCAATCAGCCCCAGCATTTT. This codes for CASSSGLNQPQHF.

The genes are TRBV25-1 and TRBJ2-1; D not resolved. The germline V gene encodes CDR1 MGHDK and CDR2 SYGVNS. This CDR3 comprises 14 residues. The germline V and J ends were trimmed by 5 bases and 5 bases, with 13 bases remaining between them. CDR3 sequence reads: CASSPLVDHNEQFF. In DNA form, the CDR3 reads TGTGCCAGCAGTCCTTTGGTGGACCACAATGAGCAGTTCTTC.

This clone was picked up a small number of times. V and J are TRBV7-8 and TRBJ2-5; the D call may be TRBD1 or TRBD2 (5 bases each). This CDR3 spans 14 amino acids. Germline-derived CDR1 and CDR2 are SGHVS and FQNEAQ. V lost 0 bases and J 10 bases, leaving 15 bases between the germline ends. The CDR3 DNA is TGTGCCAGCAGCTTAGCGGGACCATTAGTGGACCAGTACTTC. Its translation is CASSLAGPLVDQYF.

The chain combines TRBV11-2 with TRBJ1-3; D not certain. CDR3 length: 11 residues. Trimming removed 1 base at V and 7 bases at J, with 2 bases between. Germline CDR1 SGHAT, CDR2 FQNNGV. CDR3 loop: CASSLVNTIYF. CDR3 coding DNA: TGTGCCAGCAGCTTAGTCAACACCATATATTTT. Combining the CDR3 with reference TRBV11-2 and TRBJ1-3 gives the whole variable domain EAGVAQSPRYKIIEKRQSVAFWCNPISGHATLYWYQQILGQGPKLLIQFQNNGVVDDSQLPKDRFSAERLKGVDSTLKIQPAKLEDSAVYLCASSLVNTIYFGEGSWLTVV.

CDR3 protein: CASSWGQSGRQFF. The CDR3 coding sequence is TGTGCCAGCAGTTGGGGACAGTCAGGAAGGCAGTTCTTC. The chain uses TRBV6-5 and TRBJ2-1; TRBD1 matches 7 bases. CDR1 and CDR2 from the germline V gene are MNHEY and SVGAGI. V lost 4 bases to trimming and J lost 12 bases; unmatched junction nucleotides: 9. CDR3 length: 13 residues.

This rearrangement joins TRBV5-8 to TRBJ2-5, with unresolved D. V was clipped by 4 bases and J by 1 base, with 11 bases between them. Germline V lookup: CDR1 SGHTS, CDR2 YDEGEE. CDR3 length: 14 residues. The CDR3 spells CASSPRLLQETQYF. The CDR3 DNA sequence: TGTGCCAGCAGCCCTCGATTACTCCAAGAGACCCAGTACTTC.

This chain links TRBV7-9 with TRBJ2-7; TRBD1 agrees at 9 bases. The J segment lost 7 bases and the V segment lost 4 bases, leaving 11 bases of the junction unmatched. The CDR3 extends over 15 amino acids. Germline CDR1 SEHNR, CDR2 FQNEAQ (reference sequence). For the CDR3, the DNA is TGTGCCAGCAGCTCACCGGGACAGGGATTTGATGAGCAGTACTTC. This translates into CASSSPGQGFDEQYF.